This T cell receptor beta chain was captured by sequencing in a study of cytomegalovirus exposure and HLA in healthy donors. The PCR employed 60 Vbeta primers together with 13 Jbeta primers. Profiling relied on immunoSEQ multiplex PCR, and the TCRdb table lists in-frame clones only, not all of them. The table shows approximately 70,000 clones, with roughly 80% occurring only once. Study-wide results and limits: TCR beta V- and J-gene trimming was later associated with a missense DCLRE1C variant.

Donors sampled were nominally healthy, though unrecorded immune exposures were likely. As for this clone: The antigen is not known.

Germline CDR1 is LNHNV and CDR2 is YYDKDF (reference sequence). Losses at the gene ends were 5 bases for V and 0 bases for J; bases not matched to a gene: 7. This CDR3 is built from 17 residues. The V call is TRBV15, the J call TRBJ1-3; 10 positions match TRBD1. Sequencing was done on a sample of PBMCs. This TCR derives from a woman aged 25 to 45 in good health and CMV-seronegative. The CDR3 DNA reads as TGTGCCACCAGCGGGGCCGGGACAGGGGACTCTGGAAACACCATATATTTT. Translated, it gives CATSGAGTGDSGNTIYF.